This entry lists 18 T cell receptor beta chains sequenced from one sample in a study of identifying expanded T cells in peripheral blood. Method: immunoSEQ multiplex PCR; TCRdb's copy keeps in-frame clones and lacks some. The data show roughly 100,000 clones, approximately 89% seen once. Input material: blood. Receptors originate from a person between 18 and 70 years old in good health.

Here the CDR3 reads CASSGFRDLPTNYGYTF. In nucleotides, the CDR3 is TGTGCCAGCAGCGGATTCAGGGATCTCCCTACTAACTATGGCTACACCTTC. The rearrangement joins TRBV9 to TRBJ1-2, with D perhaps matching TRBD1 (5 bases). Trimming took 3 bases from V and 0 from J, leaving 18 bases between them. The CDR3 has 17 amino acids. The germline gives CDR1 SGDLS, CDR2 YYNGEE.

V usage is TRBV9 and J usage is TRBJ2-7; D is unclear. Germline CDR1 and CDR2: SGDLS and YYNGEE. This CDR3 comprises 14 residues. The V end lost 3 bases, the J end lost 4 bases, and 14 bases lay between the germline ends. CDR3 protein: CASSATPNGYEQYF. Written as DNA, the CDR3 is TGTGCCAGCAGCGCCACCCCTAATGGTTACGAGCAGTACTTC.

The gene calls are TRBV19 and TRBJ2-2; TRBD2 agrees at 9 bases. The CDR3 spans 16 residues. Germline V lookup: CDR1 LNHDA, CDR2 SQIVND (reference sequence). With V trimmed by 3 bases and J by 1 base, 3 bases remained unmatched. The CDR3: CASSISSGRNTGELFF. The CDR3 DNA is TGTGCCAGTAGTATCAGTAGCGGGAGGAACACCGGGGAGCTGTTTTTT. Looking up the rest from reference TRBV19 and TRBJ2-2 gives the full variable domain: DGGITQSPKYLFRKEGQNVTLSCEQNLNHDAMYWYRQDPGQGLRLIYYSQIVNDFQKGDIAEGYSVSREKKESFPLTVTSAQKNPTAFYLCASSISSGRNTGELFFGEGSRLTVL.

The chain combines TRBV7-9 with TRBJ1-2; no definite D call. Germline V gene sequence: CDR1 SEHNR, CDR2 FQNEAQ (reference sequence). Trimming cost V 5 bases and J 8 bases, with 6 bases left between them. CDR3 size: 10 residues. CDR3 region: CASSPIGYTF. Written as DNA, the CDR3 is TGTGCCAGCAGCCCTATCGGCTACACCTTC.

The chain combines TRBV9 with TRBJ2-3, with 14 bases that match TRBD2. The ends lost 0 bases at V and 0 bases at J; junction bases unmatched: 3. The CDR3 spans 18 residues. Germline V gene sequence: CDR1 SGDLS, CDR2 YYNGEE. DNA for the CDR3: TGTGCCAGCAGCGTAGGACTAGCGGGGGGGCCCAGCACAGATACGCAGTATTTT. It encodes CASSVGLAGGPSTDTQYF.

The chain employs TRBV28 and TRBJ1-1, with TRBD1 as a possible D gene (6 bases). The V gene lost 6 bases and the J gene lost 2 bases, with 16 bases spanning the gap. Germline V CDR1 and CDR2: MDHEN, SYDVKM. The CDR3 runs to 15 residues. The CDR3 coding sequence is TGTGCCAGCAGAAAACGACAGGCGTTTAACACTGAAGCTTTCTTT. It yields the protein CASRKRQAFNTEAFF. The entire variable domain, with the rest obtained from reference TRBV28 and TRBJ1-1, is as follows: DVKVTQSSRYLVKRTGEKVFLECVQDMDHENMFWYRQDPGLGLRLIYFSYDVKMKEKGDIPEGYSVSREKKERFSLILESASTNQTSMYLCASRKRQAFNTEAFFGQGTRLTVV.

The V and J genes are TRBV28 and TRBJ2-7; possible D gene TRBD2, 5 bases. Trimming left V 5 bases short and J 9 bases short, with 14 bases between. CDR3 length: 12 residues. Germline lookup yields CDR1 MDHEN and CDR2 SYDVKM. Here the CDR3 reads CASSPLGVGQYF. CDR3 DNA: TGTGCCAGCAGTCCGCTCGGGGTGGGGCAGTACTTC.

This chain links TRBV28 with TRBJ2-1; D is possibly TRBD1 (5 bases). The CDR3 runs to 14 residues. Per germline, CDR1 MDHEN and CDR2 SYDVKM. With 7 bases removed from V and 6 bases from J, the gap between germline ends came to 16 bases. The CDR3 nucleotides read TGTGCCAGCATCCAGGGTAGTGCTTTCAATGAGCAGTTCTTC. Amino acid sequence: CASIQGSAFNEQFF. Full variable domain (rest looked up from reference TRBV28 and TRBJ2-1): DVKVTQSSRYLVKRTGEKVFLECVQDMDHENMFWYRQDPGLGLRLIYFSYDVKMKEKGDIPEGYSVSREKKERFSLILESASTNQTSMYLCASIQGSAFNEQFFGPGTRLTVL.

This chain uses TRBV7-3 with TRBJ2-5; 8 nucleotides line up with TRBD1. Germline trimming cut 4 bases from V and 2 bases from J; bases unmatched to any gene: 12. The length of the CDR3 is 17 residues. Germline values: CDR1 SGHTA, CDR2 FQGTGA. CDR3 protein: CASSSIWTGNGQETQYF. DNA of the CDR3: TGTGCCAGCAGCTCGATCTGGACAGGGAATGGTCAAGAGACCCAGTACTTC.

CDR3 sequence reads: CASRAQAGTQYF. The CDR3 region has the DNA TGCGCCAGCAGGGCGCAGGCCGGGACCCAGTACTTC. The chain carries TRBV10-2 and TRBJ2-5, with unresolved D. Germline CDR1 WSHSY, CDR2 SAAADI. Trimming took 6 bases from V and 7 from J, leaving 12 bases between them. The CDR3 has 12 residues.

The rearrangement joins TRBV6-5 to TRBJ1-4; 8 bases agree with TRBD1. Germline-derived CDR1 and CDR2 are MNHEY and SVGAGI. J lost 6 bases, V lost 6 bases, and 6 bases had no gene match. The CDR3 runs to 14 residues. The chain's CDR3 is CASRVQGGDEKLFF. CDR3 nucleotide sequence: TGTGCCAGCAGAGTACAGGGGGGAGATGAAAAACTGTTTTTT.

This clone was observed a single time. The V call is TRBV5-1, the J call TRBJ2-3, with a tentative D call TRBD2 (6 bases). V gave up 4 bases and J gave up 1 base, with 10 bases separating them. Germline V gene lookup returns CDR1 SGHRS and CDR2 YFSETQ. The CDR3 covers 14 residues. The CDR3 loop is CASSGGSGTDTQYF. CDR3 sequence (DNA): TGCGCCAGCAGCGGGGGGTCTGGCACAGATACGCAGTATTTT.

The chain employs TRBV30 and TRBJ2-7; D is unclear. V was trimmed by 4 bases and J by 1 base, leaving 11 bases between them. This CDR3 has 13 amino acids. The germline V gene has CDR1 GTSNPN and CDR2 SVGIG (reference sequence). CDR3 residues: CAWKETGSYEQYF. The CDR3 region has the DNA TGTGCCTGGAAAGAAACCGGGTCCTACGAGCAGTACTTC. The entire variable domain, with the rest obtained from reference TRBV30 and TRBJ2-7, is as follows: SQTIHQWPATLVQPVGSPLSLECTVEGTSNPNLYWYRQAAGRGLQLLFYSVGIGQISSEVPQNLSASRPQDRQFILSSKKLLLSDSGFYLCAWKETGSYEQYFGPGTRLTVT.

Note on this clone: The same CDR3 arises from other DNA sequences in this sample as well. V is TRBV7-2 and J is TRBJ2-5; a weak D match, TRBD2 (5 bases). V gave up 4 bases and J gave up 5 bases, with 8 bases separating them. From germline, CDR1 is SGHTA and CDR2 FQGNSA. The CDR3 sequence is 12 residues long. The CDR3 loop reads CASSSSGETQYF. Here the CDR3 DNA reads TGTGCCAGCAGCTCCTCGGGGGAGACCCAGTACTTC.

This chain links TRBV7-9 with TRBJ1-4, with TRBD1 matching 7 bases. Germline V gene data show CDR1 as SEHNR and CDR2 as FQNEAQ (reference sequence). The CDR3 is 12 amino acids. Losses at the gene ends were 5 bases for V and 10 bases for J; bases not matched to a gene: 4. The CDR3 nucleotides are TGTGCCAGCAGCCCAGGGGGGGGAAAACTGTTTTTT. Translation gives CASSPGGGKLFF. The full variable domain, completed using reference TRBV7-9 and TRBJ1-4, is DTGVSQNPRHKITKRGQNVTFRCDPISEHNRLYWYRQTLGQGPEFLTYFQNEAQLEKSRLLSDRFSAERPKGSFSTLEIQRTEQGDSAMYLCASSPGGGKLFFGSGTQLSVL.

This clone was detected only once. This rearrangement joins TRBV9 to TRBJ2-7; TRBD2 matches at 10 bases. Losses at the gene ends were 2 bases for V and 0 bases for J; bases not matched to a gene: 8. The germline V gene encodes CDR1 SGDLS and CDR2 YYNGEE. The CDR3 has 17 amino acids. The CDR3 sequence: CASSVGTSDLSSYEQYF. The CDR3 region has the DNA TGTGCCAGCAGCGTCGGGACTAGCGACCTTAGCTCCTACGAGCAGTACTTC.

The rearrangement uses TRBV28 and TRBJ2-1; 8 positions agree with TRBD2. The germline gives CDR1 MDHEN, CDR2 SYDVKM. There are 16 residues in the CDR3. With 8 bases clipped from V and 0 bases from J, the junction kept 9 bases outside the gene matches. The CDR3 DNA sequence: TGTGCCAGCGTCACTAGCGGATCAAGCTCCTACAATGAGCAGTTCTTC. Translation: CASVTSGSSSYNEQFF.

The chain couples TRBV5-4 to TRBJ1-1; TRBD1 is a possible D gene (5 bases). Deletions cut 6 bases from V and 3 bases from J, with 27 bases between. The CDR3 sequence is 18 residues long. Looked up from germline, CDR1 is SGHNT and CDR2 is YYREEE (reference sequence). CDR3 nucleotides: TGTGCCAGCACCCGTGGGGGGTCACTCCTGTCTAAGGACACTGAAGCTTTCTTT. Protein product: CASTRGGSLLSKDTEAFF.